This T cell receptor (beta chain) is from a study of shared clonotypes between healthy human individuals (TCRdb year 2020). About the study as a whole: A couple of women and three men aged 18 to 49 years were included in the cohort. For each donor, CD4 naive and CD4 memory were each run on three plates, CD8 naive on two plates, and CD8 memory on one plate. Per donor, leukapheresis produced somewhere between about 0.94 and 9 billion PBMCs. Different laboratories and diverse techniques were used to prepare libraries and sequence TCR repertoires, to increase sequencing depth and limit assay-specific biases. Blood TCR repertoires of a handful of healthy adults were deeply sequenced to estimate repertoire size and the extent of clonotype sharing between individuals.

Using the deep immunoSEQ assay, multiplex PCR amplified TCR CDR3 regions from genomic DNA. Genomic DNA extracted from each cell subset was distributed evenly over all wells of several immunoSEQ 96-well plates, and each plate served as one replicate. For sorted subsets, 200 to 250 ng of genomic DNA, equivalent to around 30,000 T cell genomes, went into each replicate PCR. Purified libraries were quantified with a Qubit 3.0 fluorometer, sized on a Bioanalyzer 2100, and re-quantified with the KAPA Library Quantification kit. Each immunoSEQ 96-well plate was sequenced on its own single-read 150-cycle Illumina NextSeq 550 flow cell. In the authors' own workflow: Because the immunoSEQ output included only junctional sequences and no quality scores, the filtering could not be the same as the filtering used for full-length reads. Sequences were annotated with PyIR, a Python wrapper for IgBLAST v1.9, and V/J genes and CDR3 were assigned using IMGT germline references. Any read was removed if the V/J assignment was weak (E-value above 1e-6), the CDR3 was missing, or the read contained stop codons, out-of-frame junctions, or ambiguous translated residues. A V3J clonotype was defined by an identical inferred V gene, J gene, and CDR3 amino acid sequence. To compute the percentage overlap between repertoires, the number of shared unique clonotypes was divided by the size of the smaller repertoire. RTK rarefaction, the Chao1 estimator, and Recon v2.1 estimates of unobserved clonotypes were used to assess repertoire richness. OLGA was used to compute generation probabilities for all TCRbeta clonotypes that the gDNA method yielded from four donors. TCRdb obtained this table from immuneACCESS and retained in-frame rearrangements with V and J assigned. These tables miss some clones; where compared with another copy, unresolved V genes account for less than half of the shortfall, and the remainder is unexplained. V and J calls plus clone size are reproduced from that table; the DNA served to infer D and trimming. This sample gives roughly 850,000 clones in total; about 96% of them show up just once. In total, the top ten clones hold around 0.21% of the sample.

Regarding this clone: There is no known antigen for this receptor. No base qualities exist here, and no much larger clone lies one base off it.

Broader findings and caveats from the paper: Naive subsets generally had larger estimated clonotype richness than memory subsets did. Incomplete sequencing was indicated by rarefaction of sorted-subset datasets, despite the large sequencing depth. Around 5% of naive CD4, 3.5% of naive CD8, around 2.3% of memory CD4, and about 0.4% of memory CD8 clonotypes were shared across a few donors. Sampling was restricted to blood, and TCR repertoires in tissue are likely to differ from TCR repertoires in blood. The small number of donors limited the genetic and exposure-history diversity represented. Compared with non-shared clonotypes, clonotypes shared by all four sorted-subset donors had higher generation probabilities. Pairwise subsampling indicated that sequencing depth was expected to affect the degree of clonotype sharing among donors.

CD8 naive samples were CD45RO-negative cells positively selected for CCR7, giving a CD45RA+CCR7+ population that excluded TemRA cells. The donors were healthy, HIV-negative adults with no recently reported acute infections or vaccinations. Every donor was a Caucasian adult living in Nashville, Tennessee, USA. After blood collection by leukapheresis, PBMCs were isolated using Ficoll-Histopaque density gradient centrifugation and then cryopreserved in the vapor phase of liquid nitrogen. Purity and quantity of every magnetically sorted T cell population were checked by analytical flow cytometry. Each sorted fraction had its genomic DNA isolated and then quantified by UV absorbance on a Nanodrop 2000c. The CDR3 measures 15 amino acids from cysteine to phenylalanine. Left in the record is the CDR3 DNA by itself, 45 bases read in frame from the first base. V drops 11 bases and J drops 5 bases, leaving 24 bases in between. CDR1 and CDR2 were assigned from the germline V gene (reference sequence) as SEHNR and FQNEAQ.

The V and J genes are TRBV7-9 and TRBJ2-5; no D gene can be assigned with confidence. What was sequenced was naive CD8+ T cells sorted from blood. Taken with the paper, the label for cell subset or site translates to: CD45RA+CCR7+. The receptor was derived from a young man in good health. The DNA reads as follows: TGTGCCGGAAGGAAGCCGGTAGGGTATGGGGAGACCCAGTACTTC. It translates as CAGRKPVGYGETQYF. The variable domain in full, with residues beyond the CDR3 obtained from the reference TRBV7-9 and TRBJ2-5 genes, is DTGVSQNPRHKITKRGQNVTFRCDPISEHNRLYWYRQTLGQGPEFLTYFQNEAQLEKSRLLSDRFSAERPKGSFSTLEIQRTEQGDSAMYLCAGRKPVGYGETQYFGPGTRLLVL.